Following are 25 T cell receptor beta chains from one sample sequenced in a study of blood T cell repertoires in COVID-19. Generated by immunoSEQ multiplex PCR, the TCRdb table keeps only in-frame clones and is missing some. The sample lists around 350,000 clones, around nine tenths occurring once. The sample comprised peripheral blood. These receptors originate from a human donor in a cohort sampled during active COVID-19.

The rearrangement links TRBV2 to TRBJ1-1; 7 bases are a match to TRBD1. The CDR3 loop spans 16 amino acids. Germline CDR1 is SNHLY and CDR2 is FYNNEI. The V and J ends lost 6 bases and 0 bases, in that order; junction bases with no gene match: 10. The CDR3 DNA reads TGTGCCAGCAGGCATTACAGGGGCCTCATGAACACTGAAGCTTTCTTT. Its translation is CASRHYRGLMNTEAFF. The variable domain in full, with the rest retrieved from reference TRBV2 and TRBJ1-1, is EPEVTQTPSHQVTQMGQEVILRCVPISNHLYFYWYRQILGQKVEFLVSFYNNEISEKSEIFDDQFSVERPDGSNFTLKIRSTKLEDSAMYFCASRHYRGLMNTEAFFGQGTRLTVV.

The CDR3 protein is CASNLQGLGPFF. Here the CDR3 DNA reads TGTGCCAGCAACCTACAGGGCTTAGGTCCTTTCTTT. The chain couples TRBV12-3 or TRBV12-4 to TRBJ1-1, with D perhaps TRBD1 (6 bases). Between the trimmed V and J ends, which lost 7 bases and 12 bases, there was a span of 18 bases. The CDR3 loop spans 12 amino acids.

CDR3 coding DNA: TGTGCCAGCAGCCCCCAGGTAGATCCGGGGGAGACCCAGTACTTC. Its protein product is CASSPQVDPGETQYF. The V call is TRBV3-1 (or the pseudogene TRBV3-2), the J call TRBJ2-5, with D possibly being TRBD2 (5 bases). From germline, CDR1 is LGHDT and CDR2 YNNKEL (reference sequence). This CDR3 comprises 15 residues. The V gene lost 4 bases and the J gene lost 5 bases, with 17 bases spanning the gap.

The V gene is TRBV4-2, the J gene TRBJ2-7; a weak D match, TRBD1 (6 bases). This CDR3 contains 15 residues. Germline CDR1 is LGHNA and CDR2 is YNFKEQ. With 3 bases removed from V and 2 bases from J, the gap between germline ends came to 14 bases. The CDR3 reads CASSQDSQPTYEQYF. The CDR3 nucleotides are TGTGCCAGCAGCCAGGACAGTCAACCAACCTACGAGCAGTACTTC.

The rearrangement joins TRBV9 to TRBJ2-2, with D perhaps TRBD2 (6 bases). Germline V CDR1 and CDR2: SGDLS, YYNGEE. V lost 4 bases to trimming and J lost 7 bases, with 11 bases between them. The CDR3 covers 13 residues. DNA of the CDR3: TGTGCCAGCAGCCCGCGGGACGGCGGGGAGCTGTTTTTT. The encoded protein is CASSPRDGGELFF.

DNA for the CDR3: TGCGCCAGCAGCTTCACAGAAGACACTGAAGCTTTCTTT. The encoded protein is CASSFTEDTEAFF. The chain is built from TRBV5-1 and TRBJ1-1; D remains ambiguous. Germline lookup yields CDR1 SGHRS and CDR2 YFSETQ. Trimming took off 2 bases at V and 3 bases at J, with 8 bases between the two ends. This CDR3 contains 13 residues.

This CDR3 reads CASSERGSSGSKTSDTQYF. The DNA of the CDR3 is TGTGCCAGCAGTGAAAGGGGGAGTAGCGGGAGTAAAACCTCAGATACGCAGTATTTT. The chain uses TRBV2 and TRBJ2-3; 9 bases are a match to TRBD2. With 2 bases clipped from V and 4 bases from J, the junction kept 16 bases outside the gene matches. The CDR3 length is 19 residues. CDR1 is SNHLY, CDR2 FYNNEI, per germline.

For the CDR3, the DNA is TGTGCCAGCAGCAGATCCCGGACTAGCGGGAGATATGAGCAGTTCTTC. Amino acids: CASSRSRTSGRYEQFF. V and J are TRBV11-2 and TRBJ2-1; 13 bases align to TRBD2. The CDR3 spans 16 residues. V lost 5 bases to trimming and J lost 8 bases; unmatched junction nucleotides: 9. Germline assignment: CDR1 SGHAT and CDR2 FQNNGV. The whole variable domain, remainder taken from reference TRBV11-2 and TRBJ2-1, is EAGVAQSPRYKIIEKRQSVAFWCNPISGHATLYWYQQILGQGPKLLIQFQNNGVVDDSQLPKDRFSAERLKGVDSTLKIQPAKLEDSAVYLCASSRSRTSGRYEQFFGPGTRLTVL.

This chain joins TRBV6-5 and TRBJ2-5; D perhaps matches TRBD1 (5 bases). The V end was cut by 4 bases, the J end by 6 bases, with 9 bases between. The V gene's germline CDR1 is MNHEY and CDR2 SVGAGI. The CDR3 runs 12 residues. CDR3 protein: CASSLTGQTQYF. The CDR3 DNA follows: TGTGCCAGCAGTTTAACAGGACAGACCCAGTACTTC.

This chain connects TRBV2 to TRBJ1-2; D not certain. The germline V and J ends were trimmed by 1 base and 8 bases, with 11 bases remaining between them. The CDR3 extends over 13 amino acids. Germline V gene lookup returns CDR1 SNHLY and CDR2 FYNNEI. DNA for the CDR3: TGTGCCAGCAGTGAAGGGTCAGGAGGCGGCTACACCTTC. Residues: CASSEGSGGGYTF.

The V call is TRBV7-8, the J call TRBJ2-7; a weak D match, TRBD2 (7 bases). Germline assignment: CDR1 SGHVS and CDR2 FQNEAQ. Trimming removed 5 bases from V and 6 bases from J, with 17 bases in between. The CDR3 totals 14 residues. CDR3 coding DNA: TGTGCCAGCAGCCGAGACCAGAGGGGGGGCGAGCAGTACTTC. This gives the protein CASSRDQRGGEQYF.

This chain uses TRBV2 with TRBJ1-3; the match to TRBD1 covers 7 bases. In germline, CDR1 is SNHLY, CDR2 FYNNEI. CDR3 length: 17 amino acids. V lost 4 bases to trimming and J lost 4 bases; unmatched junction nucleotides: 13. CDR3 residues: CASSVRQGRVSGNTIYF. In nucleotides, the CDR3 is TGTGCCAGCAGTGTCCGACAGGGAAGAGTCTCAGGAAACACCATATATTTT.

The V call is TRBV9, the J call TRBJ1-4, with D unresolved. The germline V gene encodes CDR1 SGDLS and CDR2 YYNGEE. The CDR3 is 12 residues long. V lost 4 bases and J 10 bases, leaving 11 bases between the germline ends. CDR3 loop: CASSSLVGKLFF. Here the CDR3 DNA reads TGTGCCAGCAGCTCTTTGGTCGGAAAACTGTTTTTT. The full variable domain, rest sourced from reference TRBV9 and TRBJ1-4, is DSGVTQTPKHLITATGQRVTLRCSPRSGDLSVYWYQQSLDQGLQFLIQYYNGEERAKGNILERFSAQQFPDLHSELNLSSLELGDSALYFCASSSLVGKLFFGSGTQLSVL.

V gene TRBV6-5 combines with J gene TRBJ2-1; tentative D call: TRBD2 (6 bases). The CDR3 extends over 15 amino acids. Trimming cost V 7 bases and J 5 bases, with 18 bases left between them. Germline V gene data show CDR1 as MNHEY and CDR2 as SVGAGI. Here the CDR3 DNA reads TGTGCCAGCACCCCGGTGGGCGGAGGGAACAATGAGCAGTTCTTC. Translating it yields CASTPVGGGNNEQFF.

The chain has TRBV19 and TRBJ2-4, with TRBD2 identical over 9 bases. CDR1 is LNHDA and CDR2 is SQIVND in the germline V gene (reference sequence). The trim removed 2 bases at V and 6 bases at J, leaving 11 bases unmatched. This CDR3 comprises 17 residues. CDR3 DNA: TGTGCCAGTAGTATAAGGGCCAGCGGGGGGTCCCTAAACATTCAGTACTTC. It yields the protein CASSIRASGGSLNIQYF.

The V call is TRBV25-1, the J call TRBJ1-1; D gene unclear. This CDR3 contains 14 residues. Per the germline V gene, CDR1 is MGHDK and CDR2 is SYGVNS. Trimming took 4 bases from V and 1 from J, leaving 10 bases between them. In nucleotides, the CDR3 is TGTGCCAGCAGTGTGCCAGGCGAGAACACTGAAGCTTTCTTT. It is translated as CASSVPGENTEAFF.

The V gene is TRBV27, the J gene TRBJ1-6; D uncertain. The V end was cut by 8 bases, the J end by 5 bases, with 16 bases between. The germline gives CDR1 MNHEY, CDR2 SMNVEV (reference sequence). This CDR3 comprises 15 residues. The CDR3 sequence: CASAPIGRNNSPLHF. The CDR3 region has the DNA TGTGCCAGCGCCCCCATAGGGAGGAATAATTCACCCCTCCACTTT.

This sequence joins TRBV5-1 and TRBJ2-1; 11 nucleotides align to TRBD2. Trimming removed 0 bases from V and 0 bases from J; junction bases left unmatched: 8. Germline V gene lookup returns CDR1 SGHRS and CDR2 YFSETQ. The length of the CDR3 is 19 residues. CDR3 loop: CASSLEGTSGLSSYNEQFF. The CDR3 nucleotides are TGCGCCAGCAGCTTGGAGGGGACTAGCGGACTAAGCTCCTACAATGAGCAGTTCTTC.

J is TRBJ2-7 and V is TRBV29-1; 8 positions agree with TRBD1. There are 12 residues in the CDR3. Germline trimming cut 6 bases from V and 5 bases from J; bases unmatched to any gene: 6. CDR1 SQVTM and CDR2 ANQGSEA come from the germline V gene. CDR3 sequence reads: CSVRKDRDEQYF. As DNA, the CDR3 is TGCAGCGTGAGGAAGGACAGGGACGAGCAGTACTTC.

The J gene is TRBJ1-5, the V gene TRBV29-1; TRBD1 might be the D (6 bases). The CDR3 runs 15 residues. The germline V and J ends were trimmed by 2 bases and 4 bases, with 15 bases remaining between them. The germline V gene encodes CDR1 SQVTM and CDR2 ANQGSEA. The CDR3 region is CSVELWTATNQPQHF. Here the CDR3 DNA reads TGCAGCGTTGAACTTTGGACAGCCACTAATCAGCCCCAGCATTTT.

V gene TRBV28 combines with J gene TRBJ2-5, with 12 bases that match TRBD2. Losses at the gene ends were 4 bases for V and 0 bases for J; bases not matched to a gene: 6. Germline-derived CDR1 and CDR2 are MDHEN and SYDVKM. The CDR3 is 17 amino acids. The CDR3 protein is CASSYSSGRGYQETQYF. CDR3 bases: TGTGCCAGCAGTTACTCTAGCGGGAGGGGGTACCAAGAGACCCAGTACTTC.

The CDR3 loop is CASSEPGIETQYF. CDR3 coding DNA: TGTGCCAGCAGTGAACCGGGGATAGAGACCCAGTACTTC. The rearrangement joins TRBV6-1 to TRBJ2-5, with D possibly being TRBD2 (5 bases). V was trimmed by 2 bases and J by 4 bases, leaving 8 bases between them. Looked up from germline, CDR1 is MNHNS and CDR2 is SASEGT. This CDR3 region has 13 residues.

V and J are TRBV9 and TRBJ1-6; no clear D. Germline CDR1 reads SGDLS; CDR2 reads YYNGEE. Trimming took 0 bases from V and 9 from J, leaving 10 bases between them. The CDR3 is 14 residues long. The CDR3 DNA reads TGTGCCAGCAGCGTAGGGCCTCGGGGTTCACCCCTCCACTTT. Protein: CASSVGPRGSPLHF.

This clone was observed a handful of times. The chain has TRBV10-3 and TRBJ2-3; TRBD2 agrees at 7 bases. The V gene's germline CDR1 is ENHRY and CDR2 SYGVKD. CDR3 length: 15 amino acids. The V gene end was trimmed by 11 bases and the J gene end by 2 bases; junction bases not matched to a gene: 13. The CDR3 DNA reads TGTGCCCTTTCACGGAGAGCGGGACCCACAGATACGCAGTATTTT. It translates to CALSRRAGPTDTQYF.

The V and J genes are TRBV9 and TRBJ2-1; 10 bases agree with TRBD2. With 0 bases clipped from V and 0 bases from J, the junction kept 0 bases outside the gene matches. CDR1 SGDLS and CDR2 YYNGEE come from the germline V gene. This CDR3 contains 16 residues. In DNA form, the CDR3 reads TGTGCCAGCAGCGTAGGACTAGCGGGCTCCTACAATGAGCAGTTCTTC. It yields the protein CASSVGLAGSYNEQFF. Complete variable domain (other parts from reference TRBV9 and TRBJ2-1): DSGVTQTPKHLITATGQRVTLRCSPRSGDLSVYWYQQSLDQGLQFLIQYYNGEERAKGNILERFSAQQFPDLHSELNLSSLELGDSALYFCASSVGLAGSYNEQFFGPGTRLTVL.